Listed below are T cell receptor beta chains from one sample, sequenced in a study of T-cell memory formation after mild COVID-19. TCRdb called the 5' RACE reads again in MiXCR, with one record for every CDR3 protein. The sample yields 390,000 or so distinct CDR3 sequences, approximately 16% seen once. The sample was PBMCs or a T cell subset sorted from them (not recorded which). The source of these receptors is a man younger than 35 who had mild COVID-19 (a few samples of this study predate the infection). Cell type and time point are not known. CDR3s include the opening cysteine and the closing phenylalanine or tryptophan. A D gene is named only where the DNA matches it firmly. Not every row has a clone size; where given, it reads once, few, many or a size class.

clone size	D gene	V gene	J gene	CDR3 DNA	CDR3 protein
few	TRBD1	TRBV10-3	TRBJ2-3	TGTGCCATCAGCTTATTACAGGGGCCAGATACGCAGTATTTT	CAISLLQGPDTQYF
-	-	TRBV9	TRBJ2-1	TGTGCCAGCAGCGCGGACGGAGATGAGCAGTTCTTC	CASSADGDEQFF
-	TRBD1	TRBV4-2	TRBJ1-2	TGTGCCAGCAGGGACAGGCCGGGGGGCTACACCTTC	CASRDRPGGYTF
-	-	TRBV7-2	TRBJ2-1	TGTGCCAGCAGCTTAGTAGGAGGGTTCTACAATGAGCAGTTCTTC	CASSLVGGFYNEQFF
-	-	TRBV12-5	TRBJ1-2	TGTGCTAGTGGTTTGGTACTCGGTGGTCTTCCCGGTACAGGCTACACCTTC	CASGLVLGGLPGTGYTF
-	-	TRBV21-1	TRBJ1-4	TGTGCCAGCAGCAAAGATGAAAAACTGTTTTTT	CASSKDEKLFF
-	-	TRBV11-3	TRBJ2-1	TGTGCCAGCAGCCCCCGGGACATGACAAATGAGCAGTTCTTC	CASSPRDMTNEQFF
few	TRBD1	TRBV7-9	TRBJ1-2	TGTGCCGGCGCTCGGGACAGGGGGCCCTATGGCTACACCTTC	CAGARDRGPYGYTF
-	-	TRBV7-2	TRBJ1-5	TGTGCAAGCAGCTTATTTAAGGGCCTCGGGCAGCCCCAGCATTTT	CASSLFKGLGQPQHF
few	-	TRBV5-1	TRBJ2-7	TGCGCCAGCAGCTTGGCCCAACCGTACGACGAGCAGTACTTC	CASSLAQPYDEQYF
few	-	TRBV20-1	TRBJ2-1	TGCAGTGCTAGACGGGCCAGCTCCTACAATGAGCAGTTCTTC	CSARRASSYNEQFF
-	-	TRBV4-3	TRBJ1-4	TGCGCCAGCAGCCAAGTCTCCTCTAGTGAAAAACTGTTTTTT	CASSQVSSSEKLFF
many	-	TRBV12-3/TRBV12-4	TRBJ2-3	TGTGCCAGCAGTTTGGCGAATGCGCAGTATTTT	CASSLANAQYF
-	TRBD1	TRBV29-1	TRBJ1-1	TGCAGCGTTGGGAACCGACAGGGGGCCGACACTGAAGCTTTCTTT	CSVGNRQGADTEAFF
-	TRBD1	TRBV4-3	TRBJ2-7	TGCGCCAGCAGCCCCCGCCCGGGACAGGGGACTCACGAGCAGTACTTC	CASSPRPGQGTHEQYF
-	-	TRBV5-1	TRBJ2-5	TGCGCCAGCAGGTCGGGATACTCTCAAGAGACCCAGTACTTC	CASRSGYSQETQYF
few	TRBD2	TRBV11-2	TRBJ2-3	TGTGCCAGCAGCAGAGGGGCGGGGGGGCCAACAGATACGCAGTATTTT	CASSRGAGGPTDTQYF
few	-	TRBV18	TRBJ1-1	TGTGCCAGCTCACAGTCGGTGGACCTGAACACTGAAGCTTTCTTT	CASSQSVDLNTEAFF
-	-	TRBV12-3/TRBV12-4	TRBJ1-6	TGTGCCAGCAGTTTAGACGGGGGCTTACCCCTCCACTTT	CASSLDGGLPLHF
few	TRBD2	TRBV3-1	TRBJ2-3	TGTGCCAGCAGGCCACTGGCGGGGGGGCCTTCAGATACGCAGTATTTT	CASRPLAGGPSDTQYF
few	-	TRBV5-1	TRBJ2-1	TGCGCCAGCAGTACGGACAGGGAGGTAGCGGGGATTGAGCAGTTCTTC	CASSTDREVAGIEQFF
few	TRBD2	TRBV7-2	TRBJ2-1	TGTGCCAGCAGCTTAATGAGCGGGGGGGCAGGGAATGAGCAGTTCTTC	CASSLMSGGAGNEQFF
-	TRBD2	TRBV5-1	TRBJ2-3	TGCGCCAGCGGTTCGACTAGCGGGGGCCTCGGCACAGATACGCAGTATTTT	CASGSTSGGLGTDTQYF
-	TRBD1	TRBV7-9	TRBJ1-2	TGTGCCAGCAGTCCTAATCCGGACAGGGGAGGCGGCTACACCTTC	CASSPNPDRGGGYTF
few	TRBD2	TRBV7-2	TRBJ2-1	TGTGCCAGCAGCTCCCGACTAGCTTTCTACAATGAGCAGTTCTTC	CASSSRLAFYNEQFF
few	-	TRBV6-5	TRBJ1-2	TGTGCCAGCAGCTACTCCAGTCATGGCTACACCTTC	CASSYSSHGYTF
-	TRBD2	TRBV7-9	TRBJ2-1	TGTGCCAGCAACCGGGGGGGCCGGTACAATGAGCAGTTCTTC	CASNRGGRYNEQFF
many	-	TRBV12-3/TRBV12-4	TRBJ1-5	TGTGCCAGCCATCCCGGTTATAGCAATCAGCCCCAGCATTTT	CASHPGYSNQPQHF
few	TRBD2	TRBV7-9	TRBJ2-3	TGTGCCAGCAGCTCGAGCGGGGCTGGTGGTACGCAGTATTTT	CASSSSGAGGTQYF
-	TRBD1	TRBV12-3/TRBV12-4	TRBJ2-3	TGTGCCAGCAGTTCGACAGGGGTTAGCACAGATACGCAGTATTTT	CASSSTGVSTDTQYF
-	-	TRBV10-3	TRBJ1-2	TGTGCCATCAGGGCGGCAGCATCTAACTATGGCTACACCTTC	CAIRAAASNYGYTF
-	-	TRBV29-1	TRBJ1-4	TGCAGCGTTGAGGGTCATAATGAAAAACTGTTTTTT	CSVEGHNEKLFF
-	-	TRBV6-5	TRBJ1-1	TGTGCCAGCAGTTACAGGCGACCCAGATTAAATGAAGCTTTCTTT	CASSYRRPRLNEAFF
few	-	TRBV19	TRBJ2-1	TGTGCCAGTAGTATACACCCCGAGGAGCAGTTCTTC	CASSIHPEEQFF
-	-	TRBV5-1	TRBJ1-2	TGCGCCAGCAGCTTTGGGACATCGAGCTATGGCTACACCTTC	CASSFGTSSYGYTF
few	-	TRBV6-6	TRBJ1-3	TGTGCCAGCAGTTACTCGAACCCGCCCAAGTCTACCATATATTTT	CASSYSNPPKSTIYF
few	TRBD1	TRBV27	TRBJ2-5	TGTGCCAGCAGTGACAACAACCGGGACAGGGATCGGACCCAGTACTTC	CASSDNNRDRDRTQYF
-	-	TRBV3-1	TRBJ2-1	TGTGCCAGCAGCCTCGGCGGGGCGGGACACAATGAGCAGTTCTTC	CASSLGGAGHNEQFF
-	-	TRBV20-1	TRBJ2-5	TGCAGCGCCATCTGGGGGGAGACCCAGTACTTC	CSAIWGETQYF
-	TRBD2	TRBV9	TRBJ2-5	TGTGCCAGCAGCTTTGGGACTAGCGGGGGCCAAGCGTACCAAGAGACCCAGTACTTC	CASSFGTSGGQAYQETQYF
few	-	TRBV5-1	TRBJ1-1	TGCGCCAGCTCCCCGACAGGTCGGGCGGAAGCTTTCTTT	CASSPTGRAEAFF
few	TRBD2	TRBV9	TRBJ2-5	TGTGCCAGCAGCGTAACCAGCGGGAGCCAAGAGACCCAGTACTTC	CASSVTSGSQETQYF
few	-	TRBV5-1	TRBJ2-1	TGCGCCAGCAGCCTGGACTTACCCAATGAGCAGTTCTTC	CASSLDLPNEQFF
-	TRBD1	TRBV7-6	TRBJ2-3	TGTGCCAGCAGCACCCCTCGGGGACAGCGATCCCTCACAGATACGCAGTATTTT	CASSTPRGQRSLTDTQYF
once	-	TRBV3-1	TRBJ2-1	TGTGCCAGCAGCCTCCGGGACACCAAAGGAGGTGAGCAGTTCTTC	CASSLRDTKGGEQFF
-	-	TRBV2	TRBJ1-5	TGTGCCAGCAGTGAAACACTGGCTAGGGATGATAGCAATCAGCCCCAGCATTTT	CASSETLARDDSNQPQHF